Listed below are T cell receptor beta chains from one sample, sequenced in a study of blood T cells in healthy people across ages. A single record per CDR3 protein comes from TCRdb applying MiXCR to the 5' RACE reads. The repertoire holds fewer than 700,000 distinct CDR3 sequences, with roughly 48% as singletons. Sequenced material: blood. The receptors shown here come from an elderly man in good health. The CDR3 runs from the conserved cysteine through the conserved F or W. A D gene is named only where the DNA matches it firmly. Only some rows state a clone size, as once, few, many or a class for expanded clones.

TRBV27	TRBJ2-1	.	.	TGTGCCAGCAGGAAGGTGATGGTGCCCAATGAGCAGTTCTTC	CASRKVMVPNEQFF
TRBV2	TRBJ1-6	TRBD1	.	TGTGCCAGCAGTGCCGCCGGGACAGGGCAAGGTTCACCCCTCCACTTT	CASSAAGTGQGSPLHF
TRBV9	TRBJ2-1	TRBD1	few	TGTGCCAGCAGCAGAGGGACAGGTAAATCAAATGAGCAGTTCTTC	CASSRGTGKSNEQFF
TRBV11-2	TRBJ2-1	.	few	TGTGCCAGCAGCACCCCGGGGGTGAATGAGCAGTTCTTC	CASSTPGVNEQFF
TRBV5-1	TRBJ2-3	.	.	TGCGCCAGCAGCTTCATGGGGCGGGGAGGCACAGATACGCAGTATTTT	CASSFMGRGGTDTQYF
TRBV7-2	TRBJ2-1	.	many	TGTGCCAGCAGCTACGGACGTTACAATGAGCAGTTCTTC	CASSYGRYNEQFF
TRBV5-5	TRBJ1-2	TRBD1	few	TGTGCCAGCAGCATAACAGGGGCCTCACACCTCGGCTACACCTTC	CASSITGASHLGYTF
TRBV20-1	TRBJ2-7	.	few	TGCAGTGCTAGAGATCCTAGTTCTAATTACGAGCAGTACTTC	CSARDPSSNYEQYF
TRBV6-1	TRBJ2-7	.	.	TGTGCCAACAGTGATTCGCGGGTTTATAAGAACGAGCAGTACTTC	CANSDSRVYKNEQYF
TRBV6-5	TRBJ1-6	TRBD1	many	TGTGCCAGCAGTTATGAGGGGGCAGGTTCACCCCTCCACTTT	CASSYEGAGSPLHF
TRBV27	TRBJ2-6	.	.	TGTGCCAGCAGTTTCTACTCTGGGGCCAACGTCCTGACTTTC	CASSFYSGANVLTF
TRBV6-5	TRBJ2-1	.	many	TGTGCCAGCAGTTACGCTCCGACTCGGAATGAGCAGTTCTTC	CASSYAPTRNEQFF
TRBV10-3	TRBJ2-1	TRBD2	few	TGTGCCATCAGTACCGGGACTAGCGGGAGTCGGTCCTACAATGAGCAGTTCTTC	CAISTGTSGSRSYNEQFF
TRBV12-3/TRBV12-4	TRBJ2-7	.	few	TGTGCCAGCAAGATGCCGGGGATCTCCTACGAGCAGTACTTC	CASKMPGISYEQYF
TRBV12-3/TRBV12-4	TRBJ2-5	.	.	TGTGCCAGCAGTTCAAGGATGGGGAAGGTCTTTAAAGAGACCCAGTACTTC	CASSSRMGKVFKETQYF
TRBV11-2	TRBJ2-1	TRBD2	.	TGTGCCAGCAGCCCCCCCCGCGGGGGTGACTACAATGAGCAGTTCTTC	CASSPPRGGDYNEQFF
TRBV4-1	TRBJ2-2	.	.	TGCGCCAGCAGCCAACCTAGGGGCACCGGGGAGCTGTTTTTT	CASSQPRGTGELFF
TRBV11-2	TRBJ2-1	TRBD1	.	TGTGCCAGCAGCCCCGACAGGGACGATGAGCAGTTCTTC	CASSPDRDDEQFF
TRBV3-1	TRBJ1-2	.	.	TGTGCCAGCAGCGGGAGCACACTTAGTGGCTACACCTTC	CASSGSTLSGYTF
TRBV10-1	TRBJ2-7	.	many	TGCGCCAGCAGTCCTCTAGGGGAGGAGGCGGACGAGCAGTACTTC	CASSPLGEEADEQYF
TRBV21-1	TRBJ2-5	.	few	TGTGCCAGCAGCAAACCAGGACAGTTTCAAGAGACCCAGTACTTC	CASSKPGQFQETQYF
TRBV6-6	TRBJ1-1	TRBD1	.	TGTGCCAGCAGTTTCATCCCCAGGGGGCAAAGCGATGAAGCTTTCTTT	CASSFIPRGQSDEAFF
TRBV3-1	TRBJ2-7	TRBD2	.	TGTGCCAGCAGCCAAACTAGCGGGGGGCGGTACGAGCAGTACTTC	CASSQTSGGRYEQYF
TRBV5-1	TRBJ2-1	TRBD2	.	TGCGCCAGCAGCAAGGGACTAGCGGGGGCGGGGGATGAGCAGTTCTTC	CASSKGLAGAGDEQFF
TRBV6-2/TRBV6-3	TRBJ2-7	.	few	TGTGCCCCCACGGTGCCGCAAGCCTACGAGCAGTACTTC	CAPTVPQAYEQYF
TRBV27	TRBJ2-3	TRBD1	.	TGTGCCAGCAGTTTTTGGACAGGCGGCACAGATACGCAGTATTTT	CASSFWTGGTDTQYF
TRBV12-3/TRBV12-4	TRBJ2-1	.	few	TGTGCCAGCAGTTTGCGTCCTGGCGTAGGGTCCTACAATGAGCAGTTCTTC	CASSLRPGVGSYNEQFF